This passage covers 27 T cell receptor beta chains from one sample sequenced in a study of blood T cell repertoires in COVID-19. The repertoire was sequenced with immunoSEQ multiplex PCR; TCRdb's copy has only in-frame clones and lacks some. Of 100,000 to 120,000 clones in the sample, 65% to 90% were seen once. The sequenced sample was peripheral blood. The receptors derive from a man aged 50-59 years with acute or convalescent COVID-19.

This clone has more than one count but fewer than ten. The rearrangement joins TRBV2 to TRBJ2-3; TRBD2 matches 10 bases. This CDR3 comprises 17 residues. Trimming cost V 2 bases and J 6 bases; bases outside gene matches: 11. The germline gives CDR1 SNHLY, CDR2 FYNNEI. CDR3 DNA: TGTGCCAGCAGTGAAATGATACAGCGGGAGGGGAGGGATACGCAGTATTTT. Encoded protein: CASSEMIQREGRDTQYF.

The V gene is TRBV24-1, the J gene TRBJ2-7, with 12 nucleotides matching TRBD1. The CDR3 has 13 amino acids. The ends lost 8 bases at V and 4 bases at J; junction bases unmatched: 2. Germline V gene data show CDR1 as KGHDR and CDR2 as SFDVKD. The CDR3 sequence: CATMGQGAYEQYF. CDR3 bases: TGTGCCACCATGGGACAGGGGGCGTACGAGCAGTACTTC.

This sequence joins TRBV24-1 and TRBJ2-5, with D perhaps matching TRBD1 (5 bases). Deletions cut 6 bases from V and 1 base from J, with 11 bases between. Germline V lookup: CDR1 KGHDR, CDR2 SFDVKD. The CDR3 is 14 residues long. The CDR3, as DNA: TGTGCCACCAGTTTGGACACCTCCCAAGAGACCCAGTACTTC. Its protein product is CATSLDTSQETQYF.

This chain uses TRBV14 with TRBJ2-3; 8 nucleotides match TRBD2. From germline, CDR1 is SGHDN and CDR2 FVKESK. The V and J ends lost 4 bases and 7 bases, in that order; junction bases with no gene match: 13. CDR3 length: 16 residues. The CDR3 sequence is CASSPSYTAGGNTQYF. CDR3 sequence (DNA): TGTGCCAGCAGCCCAAGCTATACGGCGGGAGGAAATACGCAGTATTTT.

This chain uses TRBV2 with TRBJ1-5; tentatively, D is TRBD1 (5 bases). In germline, CDR1 is SNHLY, CDR2 FYNNEI. The CDR3 runs 13 residues. Trimming removed 4 bases from V and 4 bases from J, with 8 bases in between. CDR3 sequence: CASSGEGNQPQHF. The CDR3 DNA reads TGTGCCAGCAGTGGGGAGGGGAATCAGCCCCAGCATTTT.

This rearrangement joins TRBV18 to TRBJ2-7; 10 nucleotides agree with TRBD2. The CDR3 contains 15 residues. CDR1 is KGHSH, CDR2 LQKENI, per germline. With 3 bases clipped from V and 2 bases from J, the junction kept 4 bases outside the gene matches. The CDR3 spells CASSPRTSGTYEQYF. Here the CDR3 DNA reads TGTGCCAGCTCACCTCGGACTAGCGGAACCTACGAGCAGTACTTC. Filled out from reference TRBV18 and TRBJ2-7, the complete variable domain reads NAGVMQNPRHLVRRRGQEARLRCSPMKGHSHVYWYRQLPEEGLKFMVYLQKENIIDESGMPKERFSAEFPKEGPSILRIQQVVRGDSAAYFCASSPRTSGTYEQYFGPGTRLTVT.

The rearrangement links TRBV11-2 to TRBJ2-2, with D possibly being TRBD2 (6 bases). Germline V gives CDR1 SGHAT, CDR2 FQNNGV. Trimming took off 6 bases at V and 5 bases at J, with 10 bases between the two ends. The CDR3 totals 13 residues. The CDR3 reads CASRGAGTGELFF. In DNA form, the CDR3 reads TGTGCCAGCAGAGGGGCGGGAACCGGGGAGCTGTTTTTT.

This chain links TRBV11-2 with TRBJ2-7; maybe TRBD1 (7 bases). The ends were cut back, 1 base at V and 0 bases at J, with 16 bases in the middle. The CDR3 consists of 17 residues. Germline values: CDR1 SGHAT, CDR2 FQNNGV. The CDR3 DNA reads as TGTGCCAGCAGCTTAGGCGGAGGGACAGCGCTCTCCTACGAGCAGTACTTC. Translated: CASSLGGGTALSYEQYF.

The CDR3 DNA is TGTGCCAGCAGTGAAATCGGGGGGGTCCCTAACTATGGCTACACCTTC. Translating it yields CASSEIGGVPNYGYTF. J is TRBJ1-2 and V is TRBV6-1, with D maybe TRBD1 (5 bases). Germline V gene data show CDR1 as MNHNS and CDR2 as SASEGT. Trimming stripped 2 bases from V and 0 bases from J, with 13 bases between. This CDR3 is built from 16 residues.

This rearrangement joins TRBV30 to TRBJ1-4; the D is unclear. CDR1 and CDR2 (germline): GTSNPN, SVGIG (reference sequence). With 0 bases removed from V and 7 bases from J, the gap between germline ends came to 12 bases. The CDR3 has 14 residues. For the CDR3, the DNA is TGTGCCTGGAGTGTACAGATATCGGTTGAAAAACTGTTTTTT. Translated, it gives CAWSVQISVEKLFF.

The V gene is TRBV5-1, the J gene TRBJ1-2; possibly TRBD1 for D (5 bases). CDR3 length equals 14 residues. Germline V gene data show CDR1 as SGHRS and CDR2 as YFSETQ. V was clipped by 4 bases and J by 2 bases, with 12 bases between them. The CDR3 protein is CASSVTGLNYGYTF. CDR3 nucleotide sequence: TGCGCCAGCAGCGTTACAGGCTTAAACTATGGCTACACCTTC.

The chain carries TRBV10-3 and TRBJ2-7, with 7 bases aligning to TRBD1. V dropped 8 bases and J dropped 2; count of bases not matched to a gene: 6. The CDR3 contains 13 residues. Germline CDR1 and CDR2: ENHRY and SYGVKD. The CDR3 nucleotides read TGTGCCATCCATCCGGGACAGCCCTACGAGCAGTACTTC. Amino acids: CAIHPGQPYEQYF.

The chain links TRBV5-1 to TRBJ2-3, with TRBD2 identical over 16 bases. The CDR3 contains 16 residues. Germline CDR1 SGHRS, CDR2 YFSETQ. Losses at the gene ends were 3 bases for V and 4 bases for J; bases not matched to a gene: 2. CDR3 sequence: CASSSGTSGGADTQYF. CDR3 nucleotide sequence: TGCGCCAGCAGCTCGGGGACTAGCGGGGGGGCAGATACGCAGTATTTT.

V gene TRBV10-2 combines with J gene TRBJ1-1, with TRBD1 as a possible D gene (6 bases). V lost 2 bases and J 8 bases, leaving 12 bases between the germline ends. The V gene's germline CDR1 is WSHSY and CDR2 SAAADI. This CDR3 is 13 amino acids long. The CDR3 region is CASSEIEGEEAFF. DNA for the CDR3: TGCGCCAGCAGTGAGATAGAGGGGGAGGAAGCTTTCTTT.

The rearrangement joins TRBV5-1 to TRBJ2-2, with 7 bases lining up with TRBD1. The ends lost 6 bases at V and 3 bases at J; junction bases unmatched: 5. Germline V gene sequence: CDR1 SGHRS, CDR2 YFSETQ. CDR3 length equals 14 residues. The DNA for the CDR3 is TGCGCCAGCAAACAGGGGCGCGACACCGGGGAGCTGTTTTTT. This codes for CASKQGRDTGELFF.

The sample holds a few counts of this clone. The CDR3 nucleotides are TGTGCCAGCAGCGTGGCAGGCACAGATACGCAGTATTTT. Amino acid sequence: CASSVAGTDTQYF. This chain uses TRBV7-3 with TRBJ2-3; D not resolved. Per the germline V gene, CDR1 is SGHTA and CDR2 is FQGTGA. V was pared by 5 bases and J by 1 base, with 7 bases between. The CDR3 totals 13 residues.

V and J are TRBV24-1 and TRBJ2-7; no firm D call. The CDR3 length is 15 residues. Per the germline V gene, CDR1 is KGHDR and CDR2 is SFDVKD. The V end lost 3 bases, the J end lost 0 bases, and 11 bases lay between the germline ends. The CDR3, as DNA: TGTGCCACCAGTGATCGACTGGCTAACTCCTACGAGCAGTACTTC. Its translation: CATSDRLANSYEQYF.

The chain joins TRBV9 to TRBJ1-6; TRBD1 might be the D (5 bases). The CDR3 is 17 amino acids. The germline gives CDR1 SGDLS, CDR2 YYNGEE. V lost 0 bases and J 0 bases, leaving 10 bases between the germline ends. The CDR3 DNA follows: TGTGCCAGCAGCGTAGACCCCGGGGGCTCCTATAATTCACCCCTCCACTTT. Its translation is CASSVDPGGSYNSPLHF.

This clone was counted a single time. The chain employs TRBV19 and TRBJ2-1; D possibly corresponds to TRBD2 (6 bases). Trimming shortened V by 3 bases and J by 0 bases, and 15 bases separated the two germline ends. CDR1 and CDR2 (germline): LNHDA, SQIVND (reference sequence). This CDR3 has 17 amino acids. CDR3 amino acids: CASSIRRAAGSYNEQFF. The CDR3 DNA reads as TGTGCCAGTAGTATCCGGAGGGCGGCGGGCTCCTACAATGAGCAGTTCTTC.

The V gene is TRBV6-4, the J gene TRBJ2-1; TRBD2 aligns across 10 bases. Germline CDR1 reads MRHNA; CDR2 reads SNTAGT. The CDR3 runs 15 residues. Trimming at V came to 0 bases and at J to 6 bases, leaving 2 bases not matched to a gene. The CDR3 is CASSDSSSGSNEQFF. In DNA, the CDR3 is TGTGCCAGCAGTGACTCCTCTAGCGGGAGCAATGAGCAGTTCTTC.

The gene calls are TRBV7-9 and TRBJ2-7; 9 bases are shared with TRBD1. V trimming: 3 bases; J trimming: 3 bases; junction bases outside the gene matches: 3. Germline loops: CDR1 SEHNR, CDR2 FQNEAQ (reference sequence). The CDR3 contains 14 residues. CDR3 nucleotide sequence: TGTGCCAGCAGCTTTTGGGACAGGGTCTACGAGCAGTACTTC. The encoded protein is CASSFWDRVYEQYF.

V and J are TRBV2 and TRBJ2-4; 9 nucleotides agree with TRBD1. Trimming at V came to 8 bases and at J to 6 bases, leaving 8 bases not matched to a gene. The CDR3 is made up of 14 amino acids. The germline V gene has CDR1 SNHLY and CDR2 FYNNEI. Here the CDR3 reads CASFTGGDANIQYF. As DNA, the CDR3 is TGTGCCAGCTTTACAGGGGGCGACGCAAACATTCAGTACTTC.

V and J are TRBV11-2 and TRBJ1-2; no clear D gene. The V gene's germline CDR1 is SGHAT and CDR2 FQNNGV. This CDR3 comprises 14 residues. The V end lost 0 bases, the J end lost 4 bases, and 9 bases lay between the germline ends. CDR3 sequence reads: CASSLDYMSYGYTF. As DNA, the CDR3 is TGTGCCAGCAGCTTAGATTATATGAGCTATGGCTACACCTTC. Full variable domain (remainder filled in from reference TRBV11-2 and TRBJ1-2): EAGVAQSPRYKIIEKRQSVAFWCNPISGHATLYWYQQILGQGPKLLIQFQNNGVVDDSQLPKDRFSAERLKGVDSTLKIQPAKLEDSAVYLCASSLDYMSYGYTFGSGTRLTVV.

A note on this clone: At one of its ends the junction is not consistent with the germline gene, which may arise from a read error. The V call is TRBV7-9, the J call TRBJ1-2; a weak D match, TRBD1 (6 bases). The germline CDR1 and CDR2 sequences are SEHNR and FQNEAQ (reference sequence). The CDR3 is made up of 11 amino acids. The DNA of the CDR3 is TGTGCCAGCAGCTTAGACAGGGTCTCCTGTTTC. Its protein product is CASSLDRVSCF.

This clone was counted a single time. The chain carries TRBV10-3 and TRBJ2-1; TRBD2 agrees at 9 bases. This CDR3 region has 17 residues. Germline V gene data show CDR1 as ENHRY and CDR2 as SYGVKD. V trimming: 4 bases; J trimming: 1 base; junction bases outside the gene matches: 8. This CDR3 is CAISGGDSGSSYNEQFF. The CDR3 DNA sequence: TGTGCCATCAGTGGTGGGGATAGCGGGAGTTCCTACAATGAGCAGTTCTTC.

In this sample, this clone turned up a few times. The same CDR3 can be traced to other DNA sequences in this sample. The chain employs TRBV20-1 and TRBJ2-7; D might be TRBD1 (5 bases). The germline gives CDR1 DFQATT, CDR2 SNEGSKA (reference sequence). The CDR3 contains 11 residues. With 3 bases removed from V and 5 bases from J, the gap between germline ends came to 8 bases. Here the CDR3 DNA reads TGCAGTGCTAGCTCAGGGCACGAGCAGTACTTC. It is translated as CSASSGHEQYF.

The CDR3 DNA sequence: TGTGCCACCCGACTAGCGGGAACAGATACGCAGTATTTT. Translation gives CATRLAGTDTQYF. This chain uses TRBV7-9 with TRBJ2-3; 11 nucleotides agree with TRBD2. The germline CDR1 and CDR2 sequences are SEHNR and FQNEAQ (reference sequence). Germline trimming cut 10 bases from V and 3 bases from J; bases unmatched to any gene: 3. The CDR3 length is 13 residues.